The 31 T cell receptor beta chains below come from one sample, sequenced in a study of a mutant IDH1 vaccine in newly diagnosed glioma. The protocol was immunoSEQ multiplex PCR, while the TCRdb copy is restricted to in-frame clones and leaves out a portion. This sample has more than 45,000 clones, with roughly 91% found just once. The antigens of these receptors remain unknown. This sample's time point: week 35, safety follow-up. Topical imiquimod accompanied each vaccine dose, which consisted of 300 ug of mutant IDH1 20-mer peptide. This sample comprised PBMCs, obtained from a glioma patient whose treatment included an IDH1 peptide vaccine. These receptors were taken from a woman aged 40-49 years with glioma.

The V and J genes are TRBV4-1 and TRBJ1-1; no reliable D call. The germline gives CDR1 MGHRA, CDR2 YSYEKL. V gave up 11 bases and J gave up 5 bases, with 21 bases separating them. The CDR3 loop spans 14 amino acids. CDR3 sequence (DNA): TGCGCCCCACCGGTAAAGGGCGGTGTTACTGAAGCTTTCTTT. It yields the protein CAPPVKGGVTEAFF.

The V call is TRBV6-5, the J call TRBJ1-4; 9 bases agree with TRBD1. The germline V gene has CDR1 MNHEY and CDR2 SVGAGI. Trimming removed 6 bases from V and 8 bases from J; junction bases left unmatched: 7. This CDR3 spans 14 amino acids. As DNA, the CDR3 is TGTGCCAGCAGGGGGACAGGGATAGGAGAAAAACTGTTTTTT. This encodes CASRGTGIGEKLFF.

The count of this clone is one. V and J are TRBV29-1 and TRBJ1-1; D is undetermined. This CDR3 has 16 residues. Trimming removed 4 bases at V and 3 bases at J, with 21 bases between. Germline V gene data show CDR1 as SQVTM and CDR2 as ANQGSEA. The CDR3 region has the DNA TGCAGCGTTGCCCCAGGTGGTGTTTTAATGGACACTGAAGCTTTCTTT. This translates into CSVAPGGVLMDTEAFF. Combining the CDR3 with reference TRBV29-1 and TRBJ1-1 gives the whole variable domain SAVISQKPSRDICQRGTSLTIQCQVDSQVTMMFWYRQQPGQSLTLIATANQGSEATYESGFVIDKFPISRPNLTFSTLTVSNMSPEDSSIYLCSVAPGGVLMDTEAFFGQGTRLTVV.

The V call is TRBV28, the J call TRBJ1-6; 7 nucleotides agree with TRBD1. This CDR3 region has 14 residues. Germline V gene lookup returns CDR1 MDHEN and CDR2 SYDVKM. The V segment lost 5 bases and the J segment 9 bases; nucleotides outside the gene matches: 7. CDR3: CASSTPSGGSPLHF. The CDR3 nucleotides are TGTGCCAGCAGTACACCGTCAGGGGGTTCACCCCTCCACTTT.

This chain connects TRBV28 to TRBJ1-4; D unclear. The germline V and J ends were trimmed by 6 bases and 7 bases, with 21 bases remaining between them. In germline, CDR1 is MDHEN, CDR2 SYDVKM. The CDR3 is 16 amino acids. The CDR3 nucleotides are TGTGCCAGCAGGCCAGGAGGGTTCCGAAGTGGTGAAAAACTGTTTTTT. Translation gives CASRPGGFRSGEKLFF.

The V call is TRBV2, the J call TRBJ1-2; D gene unclear. The CDR3 totals 14 residues. Germline CDR1 SNHLY, CDR2 FYNNEI. V was cut by 8 bases and J by 4 bases, with 17 bases left in between. The CDR3 loop is CASLGQKRIYGYTF. The CDR3, as DNA: TGTGCCAGCTTAGGGCAAAAAAGGATCTATGGCTACACCTTC. Full variable domain (missing parts from reference TRBV2 and TRBJ1-2): EPEVTQTPSHQVTQMGQEVILRCVPISNHLYFYWYRQILGQKVEFLVSFYNNEISEKSEIFDDQFSVERPDGSNFTLKIRSTKLEDSAMYFCASLGQKRIYGYTFGSGTRLTVV.

The chain recombines TRBV7-2 with TRBJ2-7; no firm D call. Germline V gives CDR1 SGHTA, CDR2 FQGNSA. This CDR3 has 13 residues. V dropped 2 bases and J dropped 3 bases, with 8 bases sitting between them. In DNA, the CDR3 is TGTGCCAGCAGCTTAAACTCCAACTACGAGCAGTACTTC. It specifies CASSLNSNYEQYF.

The CDR3 DNA sequence: TGCGCCAGCAGCTCCTCCGGGACAATTCGAGGTTTGGATGGCTACACCTTC. It codes for CASSSSGTIRGLDGYTF. This sequence joins TRBV5-1 and TRBJ1-2; weak D call: TRBD1 (6 bases). With 3 bases removed from V and 6 bases from J, the gap between germline ends came to 24 bases. The germline CDR1 and CDR2 sequences are SGHRS and YFSETQ. The CDR3 totals 17 residues.

V gene TRBV7-2 combines with J gene TRBJ2-3; no reliable D call. The CDR3 consists of 12 residues. Germline-derived CDR1 and CDR2 are SGHTA and FQGNSA. The V gene lost 5 bases and the J gene lost 2 bases, with 5 bases spanning the gap. The CDR3 region is CASSPYTDTQYF. The CDR3, as DNA: TGTGCCAGCAGCCCTTACACAGATACGCAGTATTTT.

The rearrangement joins TRBV29-1 to TRBJ1-2; D might be TRBD1 (5 bases). The CDR3 sequence is 12 residues long. Trimming removed 3 bases from V and 8 bases from J, with 13 bases in between. Germline loops: CDR1 SQVTM, CDR2 ANQGSEA. CDR3 amino acids: CSVDFGTGGYTF. CDR3 bases: TGCAGCGTTGATTTCGGCACAGGAGGCTACACCTTC.

This chain uses TRBV28 with TRBJ2-2, with 7 bases lining up with TRBD2. The CDR3 is 15 residues long. Looked up from germline, CDR1 is MDHEN and CDR2 is SYDVKM. J was trimmed by 4 bases and V by 6 bases; bases with no gene match: 8. CDR3 DNA sequence: TGTGCCAGCAGCTCAAGTGGCGGGGGCACCGGGGAGCTGTTTTTT. Protein product: CASSSSGGGTGELFF.

V gene TRBV6-5 combines with J gene TRBJ2-4; 13 bases agree with TRBD2. With 5 bases clipped from V and 6 bases from J, the junction kept 4 bases outside the gene matches. This CDR3 has 15 residues. Germline V lookup: CDR1 MNHEY, CDR2 SVGAGI. This chain's CDR3 is CASSATSGGGNIQYF. The CDR3 nucleotides are TGTGCCAGCAGTGCCACTAGCGGGGGGGGAAACATTCAGTACTTC.

This clone has just one count. The rearrangement uses TRBV7-8 and TRBJ2-2; 14 bases agree with TRBD2. Unmatched junction bases numbered 3, after V lost 3 bases and J lost 0 bases. The CDR3 spans 18 residues. CDR1 and CDR2 from the germline V gene are SGHVS and FQNEAQ. The CDR3 nucleotides are TGTGCCAGCAGCTTCGGGACTAGCGGGGGCCCGAACACCGGGGAGCTGTTTTTT. Translating gives CASSFGTSGGPNTGELFF.

The V call is TRBV5-1, the J call TRBJ2-5; 8 bases are shared with TRBD1. V dropped 0 bases and J dropped 1; count of bases not matched to a gene: 2. Germline CDR1 and CDR2: SGHRS and YFSETQ. The CDR3 spans 15 residues. The DNA of the CDR3 is TGCGCCAGCAGCTTGGACAGGGGGATCCAAGAGACCCAGTACTTC. This codes for CASSLDRGIQETQYF.

In this sample, this clone turned up once. The chain uses TRBV4-3 and TRBJ2-3, with D perhaps TRBD1 (5 bases). Germline loops: CDR1 LGHNA, CDR2 YSLEER. Trimming shortened V by 1 base and J by 8 bases, and 13 bases separated the two germline ends. The CDR3 has 14 residues. The CDR3 protein is CASSQARVQGTQYF. The CDR3 DNA is TGCGCCAGCAGCCAAGCCAGGGTTCAGGGTACGCAGTATTTT.

The chain combines TRBV5-4 with TRBJ2-5, with D hard to call. This CDR3 region has 12 residues. V was pared by 7 bases and J by 2 bases, with 9 bases between. CDR1 is SGHNT, CDR2 YYREEE, per germline (reference sequence). The CDR3 sequence is CASQWNQETQYF. For the CDR3, the DNA is TGTGCCAGCCAGTGGAATCAAGAGACCCAGTACTTC.

This clone appeared once. The chain recombines TRBV2 with TRBJ1-5; 7 bases line up with TRBD1. The CDR3 is made up of 15 amino acids. V gave up 4 bases and J gave up 3 bases; unmatched junction bases: 6. The germline CDR1 and CDR2 sequences are SNHLY and FYNNEI. DNA of the CDR3: TGTGCCAGCAGTGCAGCCGGGACAGCCAATCAGCCCCAGCATTTT. Translated: CASSAAGTANQPQHF.

The chain links TRBV28 to TRBJ2-7; TRBD1 aligns across 9 bases. The J segment lost 2 bases and the V segment lost 4 bases, leaving 6 bases of the junction unmatched. The CDR3 totals 15 residues. The germline gives CDR1 MDHEN, CDR2 SYDVKM. CDR3 protein: CASSSPRDRAYEQYF. The CDR3 bases are TGTGCCAGCAGTTCCCCCCGGGACAGGGCCTACGAGCAGTACTTC. Complete variable domain (other parts from reference TRBV28 and TRBJ2-7): DVKVTQSSRYLVKRTGEKVFLECVQDMDHENMFWYRQDPGLGLRLIYFSYDVKMKEKGDIPEGYSVSREKKERFSLILESASTNQTSMYLCASSSPRDRAYEQYFGPGTRLTVT.

This chain joins TRBV6-6 and TRBJ2-1; 10 bases agree with TRBD1. The CDR3 consists of 13 residues. After removal of 6 bases from V and 8 bases from J, the junction contained 4 bases not matched to a gene. CDR1 and CDR2 from the germline V gene are MNHNY and SVGAGI (reference sequence). CDR3 nucleotides: TGTGCCAGCAGACCGACAGGGGGCTATGAGCAGTTCTTC. This translates into CASRPTGGYEQFF.

V gene TRBV30 combines with J gene TRBJ1-5; D might be TRBD1 (5 bases). The CDR3 loop spans 15 amino acids. Trimming removed 0 bases at V and 1 base at J, with 10 bases between. Germline V gene lookup returns CDR1 GTSNPN and CDR2 SVGIG (reference sequence). The CDR3 DNA reads as TGTGCCTGGAGTGTTGGGGGTAACAGCAATCAGCCCCAGCATTTT. It is translated as CAWSVGGNSNQPQHF.

The genes are TRBV19 and TRBJ1-1; TRBD1 might be the D (5 bases). The CDR3 extends over 16 amino acids. The germline CDR1 and CDR2 sequences are LNHDA and SQIVND (reference sequence). V lost 5 bases, J lost 1 base, and 17 bases lay in between. The CDR3 bases are TGTGCCAGTAGTTTTTCACCCGGGACGGGGAACACTGAAGCTTTCTTT. Amino acids: CASSFSPGTGNTEAFF.

The genes are TRBV7-2 and TRBJ1-1; 7 positions match TRBD1. The CDR3 extends over 14 amino acids. The germline gives CDR1 SGHTA, CDR2 FQGNSA. The J segment lost 3 bases and the V segment lost 4 bases, leaving 5 bases of the junction unmatched. CDR3 DNA sequence: TGTGCCAGCAGCTCTGGACAGGCCCACACTGAAGCTTTCTTT. Translated: CASSSGQAHTEAFF.

This clone was picked up one time. This chain joins TRBV6-6 and TRBJ2-7, with D possibly being TRBD2 (6 bases). Trimming shortened V by 10 bases and J by 2 bases, and 18 bases separated the two germline ends. The CDR3 is 14 amino acids. Germline CDR1 reads MNHNY; CDR2 reads SVGAGI (reference sequence). CDR3 nucleotides: TGTGCCACCCAGGGTGTGGGGGGAGCCTACGAGCAGTACTTC. It is translated as CATQGVGGAYEQYF.

V and J are TRBV28 and TRBJ1-1; D call uncertain. This CDR3 is 15 amino acids long. Deletions cut 4 bases from V and 0 bases from J, with 12 bases between. The germline V gene has CDR1 MDHEN and CDR2 SYDVKM. The CDR3 coding sequence is TGTGCCAGCAGTTCGCTACAGACACTGAACACTGAAGCTTTCTTT. Its translation is CASSSLQTLNTEAFF.

This clone was observed a few times. The chain uses TRBV6-1 and TRBJ2-3; tentative D call: TRBD2 (6 bases). This CDR3 has 14 amino acids. The ends were cut back, 6 bases at V and 4 bases at J, with 14 bases in the middle. Germline CDR1 MNHNS, CDR2 SASEGT. CDR3 amino acids: CASSTPREADTQYF. The DNA of the CDR3 is TGTGCCAGCAGCACCCCCAGGGAGGCAGATACGCAGTATTTT.

The rearrangement links TRBV4-2 to TRBJ2-1, with 7 bases that match TRBD1. CDR3 length: 15 residues. CDR1 and CDR2 (germline): LGHNA, YNFKEQ. V shed 4 bases, J shed 3 bases, and the junction held 6 bases outside the gene matches. DNA for the CDR3: TGTGCCAGCAGCCGAGGGGGCTTGGACTACAATGAGCAGTTCTTC. Translating it yields CASSRGGLDYNEQFF.

The gene calls are TRBV4-2 and TRBJ2-7; tentatively, D is TRBD1 or TRBD2 (5 bases each). The V end was cut by 5 bases, the J end by 1 base, with 15 bases between. CDR3 length equals 15 residues. The germline V gene encodes CDR1 LGHNA and CDR2 YNFKEQ. The CDR3 region has the DNA TGTGCCAGCAGCTGGACAAGCGGAGCATCCTACGAGCAGTACTTC. Protein: CASSWTSGASYEQYF.

The chain is built from TRBV18 and TRBJ2-2; TRBD1 aligns across 8 bases. Germline V gene lookup returns CDR1 KGHSH and CDR2 LQKENI. This CDR3 has 16 amino acids. With V trimmed by 4 bases and J by 2 bases, 6 bases remained unmatched. CDR3: CASSLGQEPNTGELFF. The CDR3, as DNA: TGTGCCAGCTCACTGGGACAGGAACCCAACACCGGGGAGCTGTTTTTT. The full variable domain, with the rest looked up from reference TRBV18 and TRBJ2-2, is NAGVMQNPRHLVRRRGQEARLRCSPMKGHSHVYWYRQLPEEGLKFMVYLQKENIIDESGMPKERFSAEFPKEGPSILRIQQVVRGDSAAYFCASSLGQEPNTGELFFGEGSRLTVL.

V usage is TRBV4-1 and J usage is TRBJ2-2, with TRBD2 identical over 10 bases. The germline CDR1 and CDR2 sequences are MGHRA and YSYEKL. The CDR3 covers 17 residues. The V segment lost 4 bases and the J segment 1 base; nucleotides outside the gene matches: 6. In nucleotides, the CDR3 is TGCGCCAGCAGCCTCCGGACTAGCGGTCTGAACACCGGGGAGCTGTTTTTT. Its protein is CASSLRTSGLNTGELFF.

The chain uses TRBV7-9 and TRBJ1-4; D unresolved. Deletions cut 4 bases from V and 4 bases from J, with 13 bases between. The CDR3 length is 15 residues. Germline loops: CDR1 SEHNR, CDR2 FQNEAQ (reference sequence). This chain's CDR3 is CASSSPDGYNEKLFF. CDR3 bases: TGTGCCAGCAGCTCGCCGGACGGATATAATGAAAAACTGTTTTTT.

The chain recombines TRBV2 with TRBJ1-1; 10 bases map to TRBD1. Unmatched junction bases numbered 3, after V lost 6 bases and J lost 5 bases. This CDR3 contains 13 residues. Looked up from germline, CDR1 is SNHLY and CDR2 is FYNNEI. CDR3 sequence reads: CASRPGQGTEAFF. The CDR3 coding sequence is TGTGCCAGCAGGCCGGGACAGGGGACTGAAGCTTTCTTT.